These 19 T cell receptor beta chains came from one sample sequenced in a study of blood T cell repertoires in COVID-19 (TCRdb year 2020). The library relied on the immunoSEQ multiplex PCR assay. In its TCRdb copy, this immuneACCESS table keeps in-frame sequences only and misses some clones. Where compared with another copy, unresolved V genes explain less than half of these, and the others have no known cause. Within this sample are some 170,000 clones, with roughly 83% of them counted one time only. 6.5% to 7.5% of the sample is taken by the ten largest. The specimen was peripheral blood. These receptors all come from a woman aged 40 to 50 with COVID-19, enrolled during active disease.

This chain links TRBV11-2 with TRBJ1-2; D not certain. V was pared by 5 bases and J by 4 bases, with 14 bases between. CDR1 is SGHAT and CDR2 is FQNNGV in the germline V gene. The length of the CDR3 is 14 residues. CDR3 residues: CASSPSGGAYGYTF. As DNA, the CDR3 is TGTGCCAGCAGCCCAAGTGGAGGCGCCTATGGCTACACCTTC.

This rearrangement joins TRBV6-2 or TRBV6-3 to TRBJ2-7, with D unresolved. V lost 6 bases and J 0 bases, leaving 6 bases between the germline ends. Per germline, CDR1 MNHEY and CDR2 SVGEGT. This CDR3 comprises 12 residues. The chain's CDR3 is CASSLNSYEQYF. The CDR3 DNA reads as TGTGCCAGCAGCCTAAACTCCTACGAGCAGTACTTC.

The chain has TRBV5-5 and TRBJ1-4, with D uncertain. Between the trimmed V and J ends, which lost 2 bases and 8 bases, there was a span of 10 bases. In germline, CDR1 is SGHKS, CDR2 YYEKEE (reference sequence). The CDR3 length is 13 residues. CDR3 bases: TGTGCCAGCAGCTTTCTCCCAAGCGAAAAACTGTTTTTT. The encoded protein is CASSFLPSEKLFF.

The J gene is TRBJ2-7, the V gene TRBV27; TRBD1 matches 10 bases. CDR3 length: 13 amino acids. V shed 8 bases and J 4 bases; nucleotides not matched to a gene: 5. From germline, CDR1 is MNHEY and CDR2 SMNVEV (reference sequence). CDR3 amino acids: CASGRQGAYEQYF. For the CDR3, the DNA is TGTGCCAGCGGTCGACAGGGGGCGTACGAGCAGTACTTC.

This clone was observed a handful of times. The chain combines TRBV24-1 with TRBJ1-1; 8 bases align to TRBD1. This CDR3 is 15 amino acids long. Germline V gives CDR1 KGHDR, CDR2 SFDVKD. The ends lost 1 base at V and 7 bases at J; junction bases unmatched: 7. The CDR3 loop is CATSDFVQGGFEAFF. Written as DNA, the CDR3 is TGTGCCACCAGTGATTTTGTACAGGGGGGCTTTGAAGCTTTCTTT.

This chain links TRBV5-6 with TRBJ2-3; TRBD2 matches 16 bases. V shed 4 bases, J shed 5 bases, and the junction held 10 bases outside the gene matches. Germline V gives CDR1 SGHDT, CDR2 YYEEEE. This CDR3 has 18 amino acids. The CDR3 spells CASSLPGLAGGHGDTQYF. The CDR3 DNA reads TGTGCCAGCAGCCTACCGGGACTAGCGGGGGGGCACGGAGATACGCAGTATTTT.

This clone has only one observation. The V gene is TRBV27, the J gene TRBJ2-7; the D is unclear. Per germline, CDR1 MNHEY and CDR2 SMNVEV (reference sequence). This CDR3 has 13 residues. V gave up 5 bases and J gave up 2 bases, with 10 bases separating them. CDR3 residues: CASSPPTPYEQYF. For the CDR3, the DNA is TGTGCCAGCAGTCCTCCGACTCCCTACGAGCAGTACTTC.

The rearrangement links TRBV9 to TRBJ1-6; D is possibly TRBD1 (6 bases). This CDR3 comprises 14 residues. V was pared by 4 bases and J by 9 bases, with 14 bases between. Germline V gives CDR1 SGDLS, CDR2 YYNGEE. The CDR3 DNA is TGTGCCAGCAGCCCACAGGGAAACGGTTCACCCCTCCACTTT. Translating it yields CASSPQGNGSPLHF.

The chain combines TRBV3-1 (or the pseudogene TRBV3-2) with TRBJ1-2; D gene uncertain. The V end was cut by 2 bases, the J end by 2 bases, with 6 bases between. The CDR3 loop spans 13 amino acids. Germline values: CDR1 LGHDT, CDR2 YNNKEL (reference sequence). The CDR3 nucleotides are TGTGCCAGCAGCCAAAGCGGAAACTATGGCTACACCTTC. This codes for CASSQSGNYGYTF.

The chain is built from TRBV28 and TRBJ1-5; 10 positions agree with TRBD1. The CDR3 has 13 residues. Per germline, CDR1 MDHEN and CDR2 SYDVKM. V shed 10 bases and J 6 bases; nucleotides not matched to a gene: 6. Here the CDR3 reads CAIDRGLGQPQHF. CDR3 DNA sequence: TGTGCCATCGACAGGGGGCTCGGTCAGCCCCAGCATTTT.

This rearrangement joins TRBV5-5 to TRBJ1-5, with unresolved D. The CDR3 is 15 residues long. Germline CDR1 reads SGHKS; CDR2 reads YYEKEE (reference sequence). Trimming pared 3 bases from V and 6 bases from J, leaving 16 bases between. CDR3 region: CASSSKGSGGQPQHF. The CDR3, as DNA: TGTGCCAGCAGCTCAAAAGGGTCAGGAGGTCAGCCCCAGCATTTT.

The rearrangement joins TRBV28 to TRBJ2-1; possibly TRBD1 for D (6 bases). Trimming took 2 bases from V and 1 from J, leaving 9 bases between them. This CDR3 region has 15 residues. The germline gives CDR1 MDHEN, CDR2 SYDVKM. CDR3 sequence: CASSLRTASYNEQFF. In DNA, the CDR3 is TGTGCCAGCAGTTTACGGACAGCTTCCTACAATGAGCAGTTCTTC. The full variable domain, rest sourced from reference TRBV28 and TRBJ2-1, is DVKVTQSSRYLVKRTGEKVFLECVQDMDHENMFWYRQDPGLGLRLIYFSYDVKMKEKGDIPEGYSVSREKKERFSLILESASTNQTSMYLCASSLRTASYNEQFFGPGTRLTVL.

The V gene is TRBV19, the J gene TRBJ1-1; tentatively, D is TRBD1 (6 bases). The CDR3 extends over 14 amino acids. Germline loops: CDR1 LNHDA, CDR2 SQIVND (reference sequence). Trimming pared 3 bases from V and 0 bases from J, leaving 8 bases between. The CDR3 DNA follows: TGTGCCAGTAGTATCCACAGGGTGAACACTGAAGCTTTCTTT. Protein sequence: CASSIHRVNTEAFF.

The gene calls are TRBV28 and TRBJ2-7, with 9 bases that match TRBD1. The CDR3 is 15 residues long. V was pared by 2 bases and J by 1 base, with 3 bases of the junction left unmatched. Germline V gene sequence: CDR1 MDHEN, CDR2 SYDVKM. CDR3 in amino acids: CASSLKGTGSYEQYF. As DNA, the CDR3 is TGTGCCAGCAGTTTAAAGGGGACAGGGTCCTACGAGCAGTACTTC.

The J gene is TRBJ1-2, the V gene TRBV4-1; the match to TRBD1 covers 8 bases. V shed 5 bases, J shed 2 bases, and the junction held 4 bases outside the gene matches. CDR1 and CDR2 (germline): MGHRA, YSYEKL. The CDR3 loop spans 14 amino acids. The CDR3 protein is CASSTGQGNYGYTF. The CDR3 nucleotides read TGCGCCAGCAGCACCGGACAGGGAAACTATGGCTACACCTTC.

CDR3 in amino acids: CATSDPKGGTSGSTDTQYF. Here the CDR3 DNA reads TGTGCCACCAGTGACCCAAAGGGCGGGACTAGCGGAAGCACAGATACGCAGTATTTT. This rearrangement joins TRBV24-1 to TRBJ2-3; 11 bases agree with TRBD2. With V trimmed by 4 bases and J by 0 bases, 11 bases remained unmatched. The CDR3 is 19 residues long. Germline V gene sequence: CDR1 KGHDR, CDR2 SFDVKD.

In nucleotides, the CDR3 is TGTGCCAGCAGCCCCCCGACAGGGGATGGCTACACCTTC. It encodes CASSPPTGDGYTF. The chain couples TRBV7-2 to TRBJ1-2; 8 bases agree with TRBD1. Germline-derived CDR1 and CDR2 are SGHTA and FQGNSA. This CDR3 has 13 amino acids. Germline trimming cut 5 bases from V and 6 bases from J; bases unmatched to any gene: 5.

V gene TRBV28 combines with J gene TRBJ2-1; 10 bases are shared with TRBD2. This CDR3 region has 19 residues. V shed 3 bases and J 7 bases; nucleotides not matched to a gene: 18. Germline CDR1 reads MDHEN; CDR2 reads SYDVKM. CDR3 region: CASSFSGMRPSGRINEQFF. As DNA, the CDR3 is TGTGCCAGCAGTTTTTCGGGGATGCGTCCTAGCGGGAGAATAAATGAGCAGTTCTTC.

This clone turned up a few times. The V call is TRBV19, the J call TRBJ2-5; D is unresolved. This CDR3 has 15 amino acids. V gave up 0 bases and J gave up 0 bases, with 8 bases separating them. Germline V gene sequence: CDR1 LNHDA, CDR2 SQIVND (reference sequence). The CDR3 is CASSIDYSYQETQYF. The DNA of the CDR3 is TGTGCCAGTAGTATAGATTATTCGTACCAAGAGACCCAGTACTTC.